The 10 T cell receptor beta chains below all came from one sample that was sequenced in a study of beta chain features in type 1 diabetes. TCRB transcripts that were expressed got sequenced, as all of the isolated RNA had been reverse transcribed. The protocol was immunoSEQ multiplex PCR, while the TCRdb copy is restricted to in-frame clones and leaves out a portion. In the table there are 400,000 to 500,000 clones, around 14% of which are singletons. Specimen: naive CD4+ T cells from blood. Receptors were obtained from a young man in good health.

This clone was seen more than once but under ten times. The J gene is TRBJ2-7, the V gene TRBV5-4; unclear D gene. CDR1 is SGHNT, CDR2 YYREEE, per germline (reference sequence). Trimming removed 2 bases from V and 3 bases from J, with 6 bases in between. This CDR3 region has 12 residues. CDR3 sequence reads: CASSLIGYEQYF. Here the CDR3 DNA reads TGTGCCAGCAGCTTAATTGGCTACGAGCAGTACTTC.

The V gene is TRBV18, the J gene TRBJ2-5; the D gene is possibly TRBD1 (6 bases). The CDR3 covers 14 residues. In germline, CDR1 is KGHSH, CDR2 LQKENI. V was cut by 3 bases and J by 4 bases, with 12 bases left in between. CDR3 DNA sequence: TGTGCCAGCTCACCGCGGCCCAGGGGAGAGACCCAGTACTTC. It encodes CASSPRPRGETQYF.

This clone was observed a few times. In DNA, the CDR3 is TGTGCCACAACCAATCCAGGGGGCAGGAGGAATGAGCAGTTCTTC. Its translation is CATTNPGGRRNEQFF. This chain links TRBV25-1 with TRBJ2-1; TRBD1 matches 8 bases. V trimming: 10 bases; J trimming: 7 bases; junction bases outside the gene matches: 15. There are 15 residues in the CDR3. The germline CDR1 and CDR2 sequences are MGHDK and SYGVNS.

This clone was detected a few times. The rearrangement uses TRBV19 and TRBJ2-1; 11 bases are shared with TRBD2. V was clipped by 10 bases and J by 8 bases; unmatched bases: 10. The CDR3 sequence is 14 residues long. The germline V gene encodes CDR1 LNHDA and CDR2 SQIVND (reference sequence). The CDR3 sequence: CATVAGGPFDEQFF. CDR3 DNA sequence: TGTGCCACCGTAGCGGGGGGGCCTTTCGATGAGCAGTTCTTC. Drawing the rest from reference TRBV19 and TRBJ2-1, the complete variable domain is DGGITQSPKYLFRKEGQNVTLSCEQNLNHDAMYWYRQDPGQGLRLIYYSQIVNDFQKGDIAEGYSVSREKKESFPLTVTSAQKNPTAFYLCATVAGGPFDEQFFGPGTRLTVL.

In regard to this clone: The sample contains more than one DNA sequence encoding this CDR3. J is TRBJ2-7 and V is TRBV9, with D unclear. Looked up from germline, CDR1 is SGDLS and CDR2 is YYNGEE. V was clipped by 0 bases and J by 2 bases, with 9 bases between them. There are 14 residues in the CDR3. The chain's CDR3 is CASSVGTAAYEQYF. The CDR3 DNA reads TGTGCCAGCAGCGTAGGAACAGCAGCCTACGAGCAGTACTTC.

This clone was counted a few times. The V gene is TRBV9, the J gene TRBJ2-5; 7 bases match TRBD2. Germline V CDR1 and CDR2: SGDLS, YYNGEE. This CDR3 comprises 14 residues. J lost 5 bases, V lost 5 bases, and 9 bases had no gene match. The CDR3 sequence is CASSPRLARETQYF. DNA of the CDR3: TGTGCCAGCAGTCCCCGACTAGCCCGGGAGACCCAGTACTTC.

In this sample, this clone turned up a few times. For the CDR3, the DNA is TGTGCCAGCAGCTTAGCGGGGCACTCTGGAAACACCATATATTTT. Amino acid sequence: CASSLAGHSGNTIYF. The rearrangement uses TRBV13 and TRBJ1-3; perhaps TRBD1 as D (5 bases). Deletions cut 1 base from V and 0 bases from J, with 7 bases between. The CDR3 is 15 residues long. The germline CDR1 and CDR2 sequences are PRHDT and FYEKMQ (reference sequence).

This clone was recorded a few times. The chain uses TRBV1 and TRBJ2-3; TRBD2, the table's D call, lacks a check against the DNA. TRBV1 corresponds to a pseudogene. The CDR3 contains 16 residues. Here the CDR3 reads CTSSQIADYSTDTQYF. CDR3 bases: TGCACCAGCAGTCAAATAGCGGACTATAGCACAGATACGCAGTATTTT.

The chain combines TRBV7-9 with TRBJ1-2; TRBD1 is a possible D gene (5 bases). Germline values: CDR1 SEHNR, CDR2 FQNEAQ (reference sequence). CDR3 length equals 15 residues. V was trimmed by 5 bases and J by 4 bases, leaving 17 bases between them. For the CDR3, the DNA is TGTGCCAGCAGCATTGTTCCGGGACTGGTCTATGGCTACACCTTC. As protein: CASSIVPGLVYGYTF.

This clone was seen more than once but under ten times. Mismatch with germline at one junction end may stem from a read error. The chain has TRBV23-1 and TRBJ1-1; weak D call: TRBD1 (6 bases). TRBV23-1 is assigned to the ORF class and has an uncertain function. The CDR3 is 12 residues long. The CDR3, as DNA: TGCGCCAGCAGTCTTAGGGACACAGAAGCTTTCTTT. Its protein is CASSLRDTEAFF.